Below are 13 T cell receptor beta chains sequenced from a single sample in a study of blood T cell repertoires in COVID-19. The repertoire was sequenced with immunoSEQ multiplex PCR; TCRdb's copy has only in-frame clones and lacks some. Here the sample spans under 250,000 clones, 87% being singletons. The sequencing sample was made of PBMCs or T cells enriched from blood (not recorded which). These receptors originate from a young man who had recovered from COVID-19.

The CDR3 spells CASSYLSGTGEKLFF. The CDR3 coding sequence is TGTGCCAGCAGTTACCTATCCGGGACAGGGGAAAAACTGTTTTTT. The chain uses TRBV6-5 and TRBJ1-4; 9 nucleotides agree with TRBD1. This CDR3 spans 15 amino acids. J was trimmed by 8 bases and V by 2 bases; bases with no gene match: 6. CDR1 is MNHEY, CDR2 SVGAGI, per germline.

The gene calls are TRBV11-1 and TRBJ2-2; a possible D gene is TRBD2 (5 bases). Germline values: CDR1 SGHAT, CDR2 FQDESV (reference sequence). Trimming removed 11 bases at V and 6 bases at J, with 7 bases between. This CDR3 region has 10 residues. CDR3 in DNA: TGTGCCGAGGGCCCCGGGGAGCTGTTTTTT. Translated, it gives CAEGPGELFF.

The chain employs TRBV30 and TRBJ1-2; 8 nucleotides agree with TRBD1. Germline-derived CDR1 and CDR2 are GTSNPN and SVGIG (reference sequence). The junction had 7 bases not matched to a gene; V was cut back by 5 bases and J by 8 bases. The CDR3 consists of 12 residues. The CDR3 reads CAWYRGGLGYTF. The CDR3 DNA reads TGTGCCTGGTACAGGGGGGGCCTCGGCTACACCTTC.

The count of this clone is one. The rearrangement uses TRBV9 and TRBJ2-3; TRBD2 matches 13 bases. Germline CDR1 reads SGDLS; CDR2 reads YYNGEE. V was clipped by 4 bases and J by 1 base; unmatched bases: 9. This CDR3 is built from 18 residues. The CDR3 DNA sequence: TGTGCCAGCAGCCTCCGGACTAGCGGGAGTGGGGGCACAGATACGCAGTATTTT. Residues: CASSLRTSGSGGTDTQYF.

In its sample, this clone was seen a few times. V gene TRBV7-2 combines with J gene TRBJ2-7, with D perhaps matching TRBD1 (5 bases). In germline, CDR1 is SGHTA, CDR2 FQGNSA. Between the trimmed V and J ends, which lost 1 base and 0 bases, there was a span of 13 bases. The CDR3 totals 16 residues. The CDR3 nucleotides are TGTGCCAGCAGCTTAGAAGGGGCCACTTTCTCCTACGAGCAGTACTTC. Protein sequence: CASSLEGATFSYEQYF.

V and J are TRBV19 and TRBJ1-1, with 10 bases aligning to TRBD1. CDR3 length equals 15 residues. Germline V CDR1 and CDR2: LNHDA, SQIVND (reference sequence). V was clipped by 2 bases and J by 7 bases; unmatched bases: 7. The CDR3 bases are TGTGCCAGTAGTATATTTGTAGGGACAGGGGATGAAGCTTTCTTT. Encoded protein: CASSIFVGTGDEAFF.

The chain is built from TRBV3-1 (or the pseudogene TRBV3-2) and TRBJ1-2, with TRBD1 matching 8 bases. Trimming took 9 bases from V and 8 from J; bases not matched to a gene: 11. The CDR3 is made up of 13 amino acids. Germline V gives CDR1 LGHDT, CDR2 YNNKEL (reference sequence). The CDR3 DNA follows: TGTGCCAGTAGAGTCCAGGGGGCAACGGGCTACACCTTC. It is translated as CASRVQGATGYTF.

The chain is built from TRBV5-1 and TRBJ2-7; 8 bases align to TRBD2. Germline V CDR1 and CDR2: SGHRS, YFSETQ. J was trimmed by 6 bases and V by 0 bases; bases with no gene match: 11. CDR3 length: 16 residues. The CDR3 nucleotides read TGCGCCAGCAGCTTGGTTCCGCGGGAGGAAAGCATCGAGCAGTACTTC. Amino acid sequence: CASSLVPREESIEQYF.

V gene TRBV18 combines with J gene TRBJ1-3; D perhaps matches TRBD1 (5 bases). V gave up 1 base and J gave up 2 bases, with 12 bases separating them. Germline V CDR1 and CDR2: KGHSH, LQKENI. This CDR3 comprises 16 residues. The DNA of the CDR3 is TGTGCCAGCTCACCACAGGGGCGAGGTCCTGGAAACACCATATATTTT. It specifies CASSPQGRGPGNTIYF.

This clone was counted a few times. The gene calls are TRBV9 and TRBJ1-5, with 9 positions matching TRBD1. The germline CDR1 and CDR2 sequences are SGDLS and YYNGEE. The CDR3 has 20 amino acids. Unmatched junction bases numbered 22, after V lost 2 bases and J lost 7 bases. The CDR3 coding sequence is TGTGCCAGCAGCGTTTTCGTCCCGGGACAGGGAAGGGGGCTCAGACAGCCCCAGCATTTT. Its translation: CASSVFVPGQGRGLRQPQHF.

This sequence joins TRBV4-1 and TRBJ1-6; 8 bases agree with TRBD1. Germline V gene lookup returns CDR1 MGHRA and CDR2 YSYEKL. The CDR3 is 15 amino acids. Trimming removed 3 bases from V and 7 bases from J; junction bases left unmatched: 5. CDR3 protein: CASSQDRVGNSPLHF. The CDR3 bases are TGCGCCAGCAGCCAGGACAGGGTGGGGAATTCACCCCTCCACTTT.

The chain has TRBV19 and TRBJ1-2; TRBD1 aligns across 8 bases. Germline loops: CDR1 LNHDA, CDR2 SQIVND (reference sequence). The CDR3 length is 14 residues. V trimming: 3 bases; J trimming: 2 bases; junction bases outside the gene matches: 2. This CDR3 is CASSIRQGNYGYTF. CDR3 in DNA: TGTGCCAGTAGTATCCGACAGGGGAACTATGGCTACACCTTC. The full variable domain, completed using reference TRBV19 and TRBJ1-2, is DGGITQSPKYLFRKEGQNVTLSCEQNLNHDAMYWYRQDPGQGLRLIYYSQIVNDFQKGDIAEGYSVSREKKESFPLTVTSAQKNPTAFYLCASSIRQGNYGYTFGSGTRLTVV.

In its sample, this clone was seen once. The gene calls are TRBV5-1 and TRBJ1-1; D not certain. The CDR3 loop spans 14 amino acids. The germline V gene has CDR1 SGHRS and CDR2 YFSETQ. Trimming removed 4 bases at V and 8 bases at J, with 18 bases between. The CDR3 nucleotides read TGCGCCAGCAGCCCCACCTCCCAACGAGGAGAAGCTTTCTTT. This sequence encodes CASSPTSQRGEAFF.